What follows are 25 T cell receptor beta chains derived from one specimen sequenced in a study of cytomegalovirus exposure and HLA in healthy donors. Measured with immunoSEQ multiplex PCR; TCRdb has only the in-frame clones, and not every one. The sample consists of 150,000 to 200,000 clones, approximately 86% of them appearing once. Sequencing used PBMCs. These receptors originate from a young man in good health and CMV-seropositive.

V gene TRBV5-4 combines with J gene TRBJ2-2, with D possibly being TRBD2 (6 bases). V dropped 4 bases and J dropped 5 bases, with 18 bases sitting between them. Germline values: CDR1 SGHNT, CDR2 YYREEE (reference sequence). The CDR3 sequence is 16 residues long. The CDR3 DNA reads TGTGCCAGCAGCCCTGCATTGCGGGGTCCGACCGGGGAGCTGTTTTTT. Encoded protein: CASSPALRGPTGELFF.

The V and J genes are TRBV5-1 and TRBJ2-1; 7 bases line up with TRBD2. From germline, CDR1 is SGHRS and CDR2 YFSETQ. Trimming cost V 5 bases and J 5 bases; bases outside gene matches: 13. The CDR3 runs to 16 residues. CDR3 nucleotide sequence: TGCGCCAGCAGGGGGAGGGGAAGCTTGTTGGACAATGAGCAGTTCTTC. It yields the protein CASRGRGSLLDNEQFF.

The genes are TRBV11-2 and TRBJ2-7; 8 nucleotides line up with TRBD2. The CDR3 covers 11 residues. The V gene's germline CDR1 is SGHAT and CDR2 FQNNGV. V was pared by 5 bases and J by 7 bases, with 1 base of the junction left unmatched. The CDR3 here is CASSRGGEQYF. The CDR3 DNA follows: TGTGCCAGCAGCCGGGGGGGGGAGCAGTACTTC.

The rearrangement uses TRBV4-3 and TRBJ1-2; perhaps TRBD1 as D (5 bases). Trimming shortened V by 1 base and J by 3 bases, and 9 bases separated the two germline ends. The CDR3 spans 14 residues. CDR1 and CDR2 (germline): LGHNA, YSLEER. CDR3 nucleotides: TGCGCCAGCAGCCAAGTACAGGCTGACTATGGCTACACCTTC. This sequence encodes CASSQVQADYGYTF.

The chain employs TRBV5-1 and TRBJ2-1; weak D call: TRBD2 (5 bases). V gave up 0 bases and J gave up 0 bases, with 13 bases separating them. Germline assignment: CDR1 SGHRS and CDR2 YFSETQ. The CDR3 loop spans 17 amino acids. For the CDR3, the DNA is TGCGCCAGCAGCTTGGGTCGGTTAGGGAGCTCCTACAATGAGCAGTTCTTC. This sequence encodes CASSLGRLGSSYNEQFF. The variable domain in full, with the rest retrieved from reference TRBV5-1 and TRBJ2-1, is KAGVTQTPRYLIKTRGQQVTLSCSPISGHRSVSWYQQTPGQGLQFLFEYFSETQRNKGNFPGRFSGRQFSNSRSEMNVSTLELGDSALYLCASSLGRLGSSYNEQFFGPGTRLTVL.

The J gene is TRBJ2-2, the V gene TRBV27, with TRBD2 identical over 9 bases. Trimming took 8 bases from V and 0 from J; bases not matched to a gene: 7. This CDR3 has 16 residues. CDR1 is MNHEY, CDR2 SMNVEV, per germline (reference sequence). In DNA, the CDR3 is TGTGCCAGCGGGAAAGCGGGGGGAGCGAACACCGGGGAGCTGTTTTTT. It is translated as CASGKAGGANTGELFF.

The CDR3 here is CASSVFGGAYNEQFF. The CDR3, as DNA: TGTGCCAGCAGCGTTTTTGGGGGGGCCTACAATGAGCAGTTCTTC. This chain uses TRBV9 with TRBJ2-1, with 7 bases matching TRBD2. The CDR3 is 15 residues long. Germline CDR1 and CDR2: SGDLS and YYNGEE. The J segment lost 2 bases and the V segment lost 2 bases, leaving 4 bases of the junction unmatched. Together with reference TRBV9 and TRBJ2-1, the CDR3 gives the full variable domain: DSGVTQTPKHLITATGQRVTLRCSPRSGDLSVYWYQQSLDQGLQFLIQYYNGEERAKGNILERFSAQQFPDLHSELNLSSLELGDSALYFCASSVFGGAYNEQFFGPGTRLTVL.

This clone occurred a few times. The rearrangement links TRBV27 to TRBJ1-6; D call uncertain. The V gene's germline CDR1 is MNHEY and CDR2 SMNVEV (reference sequence). This CDR3 has 14 residues. The V gene lost 6 bases and the J gene lost 10 bases, with 16 bases spanning the gap. The CDR3 region has the DNA TGTGCCAGCAGCTTTCAGGCTTCTAGCTCACCCCTCCACTTT. Its protein is CASSFQASSSPLHF.

This clone was seen only once. The V call is TRBV28, the J call TRBJ2-3; D might be TRBD1 (5 bases). Germline-derived CDR1 and CDR2 are MDHEN and SYDVKM. V was pared by 3 bases and J by 2 bases, with 9 bases between. The CDR3 totals 14 residues. The CDR3 nucleotides are TGTGCCAGCAGTTTCGGACAAATCACAGATACGCAGTATTTT. It translates to CASSFGQITDTQYF. Full variable domain (outside the CDR3, taken from reference TRBV28 and TRBJ2-3): DVKVTQSSRYLVKRTGEKVFLECVQDMDHENMFWYRQDPGLGLRLIYFSYDVKMKEKGDIPEGYSVSREKKERFSLILESASTNQTSMYLCASSFGQITDTQYFGPGTRLTVL.

This sequence joins TRBV6-5 and TRBJ2-7; the D is unclear. Germline V CDR1 and CDR2: MNHEY, SVGAGI. The CDR3 has 13 amino acids. The ends were cut back, 2 bases at V and 3 bases at J, with 8 bases in the middle. The CDR3 sequence is CASSYERYYEQYF. The CDR3 nucleotides read TGTGCCAGCAGTTACGAACGGTACTACGAGCAGTACTTC.

The chain couples TRBV7-2 to TRBJ1-2; D unresolved. Trimming shortened V by 1 base and J by 4 bases, and 10 bases separated the two germline ends. The CDR3 length is 14 residues. The V gene's germline CDR1 is SGHTA and CDR2 FQGNSA. CDR3 bases: TGTGCCAGCAGCTTAGTCAGAGGGTCCTATGGCTACACCTTC. As protein: CASSLVRGSYGYTF. Drawing the rest from reference TRBV7-2 and TRBJ1-2, the complete variable domain is GAGVSQSPSNKVTEKGKDVELRCDPISGHTALYWYRQSLGQGLEFLIYFQGNSAPDKSGLPSDRFSAERTGGSVSTLTIQRTQQEDSAVYLCASSLVRGSYGYTFGSGTRLTVV.

V is TRBV4-1 and J is TRBJ1-1; 9 bases align to TRBD1. Trimming took 5 bases from V and 4 from J; bases not matched to a gene: 8. Germline loops: CDR1 MGHRA, CDR2 YSYEKL. The CDR3 length is 15 residues. In DNA form, the CDR3 reads TGCGCCAGCAGCAAAAGGACAGGGGACGGCACTGAAGCTTTCTTT. It specifies CASSKRTGDGTEAFF.

Turning to this clone: An end of the junction differs from the germline gene, which may be a read error. CDR3 coding DNA: TGTGCCAGCAGCTTAGGCGTGGACAGCCTCATCTTC. Residues: CASSLGVDSLIF. The chain joins TRBV7-9 to TRBJ2-1; weak D call: TRBD1 (6 bases). Germline CDR1 and CDR2: SEHNR and FQNEAQ (reference sequence). CDR3 length equals 12 residues.

This chain joins TRBV19 and TRBJ2-7; 8 bases are a match to TRBD1. Germline lookup yields CDR1 LNHDA and CDR2 SQIVND (reference sequence). V lost 9 bases to trimming and J lost 0 bases; unmatched junction nucleotides: 7. The length of the CDR3 is 14 residues. Written as DNA, the CDR3 is TGTGCCAGCGCACAGGGGGTGATCTCCTACGAGCAGTACTTC. Translated, it gives CASAQGVISYEQYF.

This chain connects TRBV27 to TRBJ2-1, with 7 bases aligning to TRBD1. V lost 6 bases to trimming and J lost 2 bases; unmatched junction nucleotides: 10. CDR1 and CDR2 from the germline V gene are MNHEY and SMNVEV (reference sequence). This CDR3 region has 16 residues. The CDR3 DNA reads TGTGCCAGCAGCCCTCGAAGACAGGGTCCCTACAATGAGCAGTTCTTC. Translation: CASSPRRQGPYNEQFF.

CDR3 residues: CASSKEGGPKGTGELFF. The CDR3 DNA is TGTGCCAGCAGCAAAGAAGGGGGACCCAAGGGGACCGGGGAGCTGTTTTTT. This chain connects TRBV21-1 to TRBJ2-2; no DNA check was done on the table's D call, TRBD1. TRBV21-1 is reported as a pseudogene. This CDR3 has 17 residues.

This clone showed up just once. The chain joins TRBV6-6 to TRBJ2-2; D gene uncertain. Per germline, CDR1 MNHNY and CDR2 SVGAGI (reference sequence). CDR3 length: 12 amino acids. The V end was cut by 7 bases, the J end by 6 bases, with 9 bases between. CDR3: CASTHSSGELFF. CDR3 coding DNA: TGTGCCAGCACCCACTCCTCCGGGGAGCTGTTTTTT.

The chain carries TRBV28 and TRBJ1-1, with unresolved D. The ends were cut back, 4 bases at V and 4 bases at J, with 13 bases in the middle. CDR3 length: 14 residues. From germline, CDR1 is MDHEN and CDR2 SYDVKM. The CDR3 DNA reads as TGTGCCAGCAGTTCCCCAGCTCGGGGCACTGAAGCTTTCTTT. This translates into CASSSPARGTEAFF.

The table lists this clone with a count of one. The chain couples TRBV29-1 to TRBJ1-5; 9 nucleotides line up with TRBD1. Looked up from germline, CDR1 is SQVTM and CDR2 is ANQGSEA. After removal of 5 bases from V and 6 bases from J, the junction contained 11 bases not matched to a gene. The CDR3 spans 15 residues. The CDR3 here is CSVFFGTGSVQPQHF. DNA for the CDR3: TGCAGCGTTTTTTTCGGGACAGGGAGTGTTCAGCCCCAGCATTTT.

This clone was counted a few times. V and J are TRBV6-5 and TRBJ1-2, with TRBD1 matching over 8 bases. V lost 6 bases, J lost 6 bases, and 3 bases stayed unmatched. Germline V lookup: CDR1 MNHEY, CDR2 SVGAGI. The CDR3 length is 12 residues. The CDR3 protein is CASRLTGDGYTF. As DNA, the CDR3 is TGTGCCAGCAGACTGACAGGGGATGGCTACACCTTC.

The chain uses TRBV15 and TRBJ1-5, with 9 bases identical to TRBD1. CDR3 length: 17 amino acids. Trimming removed 5 bases from V and 0 bases from J; junction bases left unmatched: 8. Germline lookup yields CDR1 LNHNV and CDR2 YYDKDF (reference sequence). The CDR3 spells CATSQPGQGISNQPQHF. Here the CDR3 DNA reads TGTGCCACCAGCCAACCGGGACAGGGTATTAGCAATCAGCCCCAGCATTTT. Variable domain in full (rest from reference TRBV15 and TRBJ1-5): DAMVIQNPRYQVTQFGKPVTLSCSQTLNHNVMYWYQQKSSQAPKLLFHYYDKDFNNEADTPDNFQSRRPNTSFCFLDIRSPGLGDTAMYLCATSQPGQGISNQPQHFGDGTRLSIL.

V gene TRBV9 combines with J gene TRBJ2-1, with D perhaps matching TRBD2 (6 bases). The V end lost 4 bases, the J end lost 1 base, and 9 bases lay between the germline ends. Germline CDR1 is SGDLS and CDR2 is YYNGEE. The CDR3 totals 14 residues. The CDR3 here is CASSPRESYNEQFF. The CDR3 DNA reads TGTGCCAGCAGCCCTCGGGAGTCCTACAATGAGCAGTTCTTC. The whole variable domain, filled in from reference TRBV9 and TRBJ2-1, reads DSGVTQTPKHLITATGQRVTLRCSPRSGDLSVYWYQQSLDQGLQFLIQYYNGEERAKGNILERFSAQQFPDLHSELNLSSLELGDSALYFCASSPRESYNEQFFGPGTRLTVL.

Remarks on this clone: One junction end disagrees with the germline gene, perhaps due to a read error. This chain connects TRBV19 to TRBJ2-7, with 9 bases lining up with TRBD1. CDR1 is LNHDA, CDR2 SQIVND, per germline (reference sequence). The CDR3 covers 12 residues. The CDR3 region is CATRGQGGRRHF. Written as DNA, the CDR3 is TGTGCCACTCGGGGACAGGGAGGCAGACGGCACTTC.

This chain joins TRBV5-1 and TRBJ2-2; 11 nucleotides line up with TRBD1. The germline CDR1 and CDR2 sequences are SGHRS and YFSETQ. This CDR3 has 15 amino acids. V shed 8 bases, J shed 3 bases, and the junction held 6 bases outside the gene matches. CDR3 region: CASGSGQGDTGELFF. The DNA of the CDR3 is TGCGCCAGTGGGTCGGGACAGGGGGACACCGGGGAGCTGTTTTTT.

V usage is TRBV2 and J usage is TRBJ2-3; TRBD1 aligns across 7 bases. CDR3 length equals 16 residues. Germline lookup yields CDR1 SNHLY and CDR2 FYNNEI. After removal of 7 bases from V and 2 bases from J, the junction contained 12 bases not matched to a gene. CDR3 DNA sequence: TGTGCCAGCACGGGACAGTCTACTAGAAACACAGATACGCAGTATTTT. It yields the protein CASTGQSTRNTDTQYF.